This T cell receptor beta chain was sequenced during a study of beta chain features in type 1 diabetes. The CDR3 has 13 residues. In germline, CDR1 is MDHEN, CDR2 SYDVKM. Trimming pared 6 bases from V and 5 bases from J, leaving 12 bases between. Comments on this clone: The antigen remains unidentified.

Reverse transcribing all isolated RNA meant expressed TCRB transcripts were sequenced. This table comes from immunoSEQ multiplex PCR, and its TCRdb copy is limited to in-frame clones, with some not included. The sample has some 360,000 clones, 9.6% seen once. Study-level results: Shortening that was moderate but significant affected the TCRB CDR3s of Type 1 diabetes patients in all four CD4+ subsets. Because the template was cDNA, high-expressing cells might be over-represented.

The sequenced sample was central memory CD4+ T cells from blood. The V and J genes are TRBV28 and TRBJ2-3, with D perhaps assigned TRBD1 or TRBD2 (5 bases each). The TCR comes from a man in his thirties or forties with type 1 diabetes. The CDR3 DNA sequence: TGTGCCAGCAGGAGGGGTAGCCGAGATACGCAGTATTTT. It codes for CASRRGSRDTQYF. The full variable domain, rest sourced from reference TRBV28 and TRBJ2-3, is DVKVTQSSRYLVKRTGEKVFLECVQDMDHENMFWYRQDPGLGLRLIYFSYDVKMKEKGDIPEGYSVSREKKERFSLILESASTNQTSMYLCASRRGSRDTQYFGPGTRLTVL.